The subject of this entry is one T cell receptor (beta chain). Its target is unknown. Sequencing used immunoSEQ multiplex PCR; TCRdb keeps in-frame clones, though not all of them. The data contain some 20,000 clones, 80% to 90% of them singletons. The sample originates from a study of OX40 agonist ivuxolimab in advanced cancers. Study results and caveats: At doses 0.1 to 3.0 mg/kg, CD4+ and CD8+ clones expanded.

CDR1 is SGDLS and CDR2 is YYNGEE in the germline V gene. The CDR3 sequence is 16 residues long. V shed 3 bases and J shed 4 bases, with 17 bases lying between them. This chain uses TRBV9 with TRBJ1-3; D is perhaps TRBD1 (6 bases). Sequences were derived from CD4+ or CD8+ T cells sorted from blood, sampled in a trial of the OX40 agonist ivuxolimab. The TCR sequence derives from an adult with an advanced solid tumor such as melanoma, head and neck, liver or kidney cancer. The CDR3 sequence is CASSATTGQSGNTIYF. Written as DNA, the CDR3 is TGTGCCAGCAGCGCAACGACAGGTCAATCGGGAAACACCATATATTTT.